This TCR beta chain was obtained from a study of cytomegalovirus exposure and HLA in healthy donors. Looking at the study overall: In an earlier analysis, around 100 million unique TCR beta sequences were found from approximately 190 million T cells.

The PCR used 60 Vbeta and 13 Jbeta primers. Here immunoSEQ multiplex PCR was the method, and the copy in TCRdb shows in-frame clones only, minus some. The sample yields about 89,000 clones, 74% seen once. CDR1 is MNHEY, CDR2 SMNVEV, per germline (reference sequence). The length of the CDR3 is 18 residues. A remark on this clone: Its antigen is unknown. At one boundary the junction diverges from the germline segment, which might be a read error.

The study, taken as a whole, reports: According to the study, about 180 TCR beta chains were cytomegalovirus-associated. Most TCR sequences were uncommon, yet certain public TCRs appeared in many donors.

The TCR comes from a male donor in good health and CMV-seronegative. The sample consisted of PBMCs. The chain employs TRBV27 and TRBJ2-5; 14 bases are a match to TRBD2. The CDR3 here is CARSSLRLAGGIQETQYF. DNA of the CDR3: TGTGCCCGCAGTTCCCTGAGACTAGCGGGAGGGATTCAGGAGACCCAGTACTTC.